The 32 T cell receptor beta chains listed next were all sequenced from one sample in a study of T cell responses to AZD1222 COVID-19 vaccine. Profiling relied on immunoSEQ multiplex PCR, and the TCRdb table lists in-frame clones only, not all of them. The data contain more than 100,000 clones, about 91% of them singletons. The sequencing here drew on peripheral blood, taken on day 0 of AZD1222 vaccination. Source of these receptors: an adult in good health.

The gene calls are TRBV10-3 and TRBJ1-1; the D is unclear. V was cut by 1 base and J by 1 base, with 10 bases left in between. CDR1 is ENHRY, CDR2 SYGVKD, per germline. The CDR3 consists of 15 residues. CDR3 in amino acids: CAISEYETKNTEAFF. CDR3 in DNA: TGTGCCATCAGTGAGTACGAGACAAAGAACACTGAAGCTTTCTTT.

The chain is built from TRBV6-5 and TRBJ2-2, with a weak D call TRBD2 (6 bases). Trimming took off 6 bases at V and 0 bases at J, with 11 bases between the two ends. This CDR3 is 15 amino acids long. Germline CDR1 MNHEY, CDR2 SVGAGI. The CDR3 DNA is TGTGCCAGCAGCCCGGGGGAAACGAACACCGGGGAGCTGTTTTTT. It yields the protein CASSPGETNTGELFF.

The chain combines TRBV5-6 with TRBJ1-1, with 9 bases identical to TRBD1. Germline V gives CDR1 SGHDT, CDR2 YYEEEE. This CDR3 is 14 amino acids long. With 2 bases clipped from V and 10 bases from J, the junction kept 9 bases outside the gene matches. The CDR3 DNA reads TGTGCCAGCAGCTTTACCGGGACAGGGTTTGCAGCTTTCTTT. Its protein product is CASSFTGTGFAAFF.

V usage is TRBV6-2 or TRBV6-3 and J usage is TRBJ2-7, with D perhaps TRBD1 or TRBD2 (5 bases each). Germline values: CDR1 MNHEY, CDR2 SVGEGT. The CDR3 spans 15 residues. V lost 0 bases to trimming and J lost 6 bases, with 15 bases between them. The CDR3 region is CASSYSNLLGTEQYF. The DNA of the CDR3 is TGTGCCAGCAGTTACTCGAATCTCCTGGGGACCGAGCAGTACTTC.

This clone was seen more than once but under ten times. This sequence joins TRBV5-6 and TRBJ2-7; D is perhaps TRBD1 (6 bases). V lost 6 bases to trimming and J lost 0 bases, with 16 bases between them. There are 15 residues in the CDR3. CDR1 and CDR2 (germline): SGHDT, YYEEEE. The CDR3 reads CASILLHRDSYEQYF. The CDR3 DNA reads as TGTGCCAGCATCCTCCTGCACAGGGACTCCTACGAGCAGTACTTC.

The chain joins TRBV4-2 to TRBJ1-5; 7 bases are shared with TRBD1. Germline trimming cut 1 base from V and 3 bases from J; bases unmatched to any gene: 3. Looked up from germline, CDR1 is LGHNA and CDR2 is YNFKEQ. The CDR3 has 15 residues. The chain's CDR3 is CASSQGQGPNQPQHF. Here the CDR3 DNA reads TGTGCCAGCAGCCAAGGACAGGGCCCCAATCAGCCCCAGCATTTT.

The chain joins TRBV2 to TRBJ1-2, with D unresolved. Trimming removed 3 bases at V and 0 bases at J, with 11 bases between. The length of the CDR3 is 15 residues. Germline CDR1 is SNHLY and CDR2 is FYNNEI. The CDR3 DNA follows: TGTGCCAGCAGTGACTCCGGGTCCACTAACTATGGCTACACCTTC. This encodes CASSDSGSTNYGYTF. Combining the CDR3 with reference TRBV2 and TRBJ1-2 gives the whole variable domain EPEVTQTPSHQVTQMGQEVILRCVPISNHLYFYWYRQILGQKVEFLVSFYNNEISEKSEIFDDQFSVERPDGSNFTLKIRSTKLEDSAMYFCASSDSGSTNYGYTFGSGTRLTVV.

The V call is TRBV7-9, the J call TRBJ2-5; D is unclear. V was trimmed by 1 base and J by 1 base, leaving 1 base between them. Germline V lookup: CDR1 SEHNR, CDR2 FQNEAQ (reference sequence). The CDR3 length is 12 residues. The CDR3 sequence: CASSLGQETQYF. Written as DNA, the CDR3 is TGTGCCAGCAGCTTAGGCCAAGAGACCCAGTACTTC.

The genes are TRBV18 and TRBJ2-1, with D uncertain. The CDR3 covers 13 residues. Germline lookup yields CDR1 KGHSH and CDR2 LQKENI. V was shortened by 2 bases and J by 1 base, with 3 bases between the two germline ends. CDR3 in amino acids: CASSPGSYNEQFF. In DNA, the CDR3 is TGTGCCAGCTCACCAGGATCCTACAATGAGCAGTTCTTC.

This clone was seen only once. The J gene is TRBJ2-3, the V gene TRBV12-3 or TRBV12-4; D is ambiguous. The V end was cut by 1 base, the J end by 1 base, with 0 bases between. CDR3 length equals 12 residues. The DNA of the CDR3 is TGTGCCAGCAGTTTAGGCACAGATACGCAGTATTTT. Residues: CASSLGTDTQYF.

V gene TRBV4-2 combines with J gene TRBJ1-1; D not certain. Trimming cost V 0 bases and J 0 bases, with 5 bases left between them. The germline gives CDR1 LGHNA, CDR2 YNFKEQ. The CDR3 totals 14 residues. The CDR3 sequence is CASSQEGMNTEAFF. The CDR3 coding sequence is TGTGCCAGCAGCCAAGAAGGAATGAACACTGAAGCTTTCTTT.

This rearrangement joins TRBV7-6 to TRBJ1-2; no definite D call. The V gene lost 7 bases and the J gene lost 1 base, with 16 bases spanning the gap. From germline, CDR1 is SGHVS and CDR2 FNYEAQ. The CDR3 spans 15 residues. The CDR3 is CASIQSGEVNYGYTF. The CDR3 DNA sequence: TGTGCCAGCATCCAAAGTGGGGAAGTTAACTATGGCTACACCTTC. Full variable domain (outside the CDR3, taken from reference TRBV7-6 and TRBJ1-2): GAGVSQSPRYKVTKRGQDVALRCDPISGHVSLYWYRQALGQGPEFLTYFNYEAQQDKSGLPNDRFSAERPEGSISTLTIQRTEQRDSAMYRCASIQSGEVNYGYTFGSGTRLTVV.

The chain carries TRBV6-5 and TRBJ1-3; possible D gene TRBD1, 6 bases. This CDR3 region has 15 residues. Germline V CDR1 and CDR2: MNHEY, SVGAGI. V was shortened by 2 bases and J by 4 bases, with 12 bases between the two germline ends. The CDR3 spells CASSYVGGGGNTIYF. In DNA form, the CDR3 reads TGTGCCAGCAGTTACGTCGGGGGCGGAGGAAACACCATATATTTT.

The J gene is TRBJ1-1, the V gene TRBV6-5, with a tentative D call TRBD1 (6 bases). CDR3 length: 13 residues. With 6 bases removed from V and 0 bases from J, the gap between germline ends came to 8 bases. The germline V gene has CDR1 MNHEY and CDR2 SVGAGI. The CDR3 sequence: CASRDSVNTEAFF. The CDR3 DNA sequence: TGTGCCAGCAGGGACAGTGTGAACACTGAAGCTTTCTTT.

This chain joins TRBV19 and TRBJ1-3; D is perhaps TRBD1 (5 bases). The CDR3 is 16 amino acids. V gave up 9 bases and J gave up 0 bases, with 18 bases separating them. Germline V lookup: CDR1 LNHDA, CDR2 SQIVND (reference sequence). The CDR3 region is CASRDRQPSSGNTIYF. CDR3 nucleotides: TGTGCCAGCCGCGACCGACAGCCCAGCTCTGGAAACACCATATATTTT.

The rearrangement joins TRBV25-1 to TRBJ2-1; D remains ambiguous. Germline V gene lookup returns CDR1 MGHDK and CDR2 SYGVNS. Trimming shortened V by 4 bases and J by 0 bases, and 10 bases separated the two germline ends. The CDR3 has 15 amino acids. The CDR3 reads CASSGELSSYNEQFF. In DNA form, the CDR3 reads TGTGCCAGCAGTGGCGAATTGAGCTCCTACAATGAGCAGTTCTTC.

The gene calls are TRBV18 and TRBJ1-4, with a weak D call TRBD1 (6 bases). V shed 4 bases and J shed 8 bases, with 11 bases lying between them. Germline V gives CDR1 KGHSH, CDR2 LQKENI. CDR3 length: 13 residues. The CDR3 DNA is TGTGCCAGCTCACTACAGGGCGCGGAAAAACTGTTTTTT. It is translated as CASSLQGAEKLFF.

A single count supports this clone. The chain has TRBV29-1 and TRBJ1-2; D is ambiguous. This CDR3 contains 11 residues. With 5 bases removed from V and 8 bases from J, the gap between germline ends came to 12 bases. Looked up from germline, CDR1 is SQVTM and CDR2 is ANQGSEA. The CDR3: CSVHDTHGYTF. The CDR3 DNA is TGCAGCGTTCATGACACCCACGGCTACACCTTC.

The chain uses TRBV5-4 and TRBJ2-4, with unresolved D. V lost 0 bases and J lost 11, with 18 bases in between. The CDR3 covers 15 residues. Germline assignment: CDR1 SGHNT and CDR2 YYREEE (reference sequence). The CDR3 DNA sequence: TGTGCCAGCAGCTTGGGACCGGAGTTAAAAACCGTTCAGTACTTC. Encoded protein: CASSLGPELKTVQYF.

This rearrangement joins TRBV6-1 to TRBJ2-5; D is tentatively TRBD1 or TRBD2 (5 bases each). Germline CDR1 is MNHNS and CDR2 is SASEGT. The CDR3 spans 13 residues. Trimming took off 3 bases at V and 2 bases at J, with 7 bases between the two ends. CDR3 coding DNA: TGTGCCAGCAGTGAGGGGGAGCAAGAGACCCAGTACTTC. It translates to CASSEGEQETQYF.

The gene calls are TRBV24-1 and TRBJ1-1, with TRBD1 matching 10 bases. The CDR3 has 11 amino acids. The J segment lost 12 bases and the V segment lost 8 bases, leaving 5 bases of the junction unmatched. The germline V gene encodes CDR1 KGHDR and CDR2 SFDVKD. The CDR3 sequence: CATKGQGGTFF. CDR3 sequence (DNA): TGTGCCACCAAAGGACAGGGGGGAACTTTCTTT.

The chain is built from TRBV9 and TRBJ2-2, with D maybe TRBD1 (6 bases). CDR1 and CDR2 (germline): SGDLS, YYNGEE. The CDR3 is 14 residues long. V lost 4 bases, J lost 7 bases, and 14 bases lay in between. CDR3 coding DNA: TGTGCCAGCAGCCTAAGGGGGTCGGACGGGGAGCTGTTTTTT. This encodes CASSLRGSDGELFF.

The V and J genes are TRBV29-1 and TRBJ1-2; D not resolved. The CDR3 consists of 12 residues. Germline lookup yields CDR1 SQVTM and CDR2 ANQGSEA. The V end was cut by 3 bases, the J end by 4 bases, with 9 bases between. The CDR3 sequence: CSVEEGSYGYTF. CDR3 bases: TGCAGCGTTGAGGAGGGTTCCTATGGCTACACCTTC.

This chain uses TRBV7-9 with TRBJ2-7; either TRBD1 or TRBD2 may fit D (5 bases each). The germline V gene has CDR1 SEHNR and CDR2 FQNEAQ (reference sequence). Trimming took off 3 bases at V and 9 bases at J, with 15 bases between the two ends. The CDR3 runs to 13 residues. The CDR3: CASSFQGADWQYF. As DNA, the CDR3 is TGTGCCAGCAGCTTTCAGGGAGCGGATTGGCAGTACTTC.

The rearrangement links TRBV12-3 or TRBV12-4 to TRBJ2-7, with 7 bases fitting TRBD1. V trimming: 6 bases; J trimming: 3 bases; junction bases outside the gene matches: 5. The CDR3 has 13 amino acids. Here the CDR3 reads CASSHGTDYEQYF. The CDR3 nucleotides are TGTGCCAGCAGCCACGGGACAGACTACGAGCAGTACTTC.

The chain carries TRBV11-3 and TRBJ2-5, with a tentative D call TRBD1 (5 bases). This CDR3 spans 13 amino acids. The V end lost 1 base, the J end lost 5 bases, and 8 bases lay between the germline ends. Germline V gene sequence: CDR1 SGHNT, CDR2 YENEEA. CDR3 loop: CASSLGGRETQYF. In DNA form, the CDR3 reads TGTGCCAGCAGCTTAGGGGGCCGGGAGACCCAGTACTTC.

The gene calls are TRBV5-6 and TRBJ1-2; 8 bases align to TRBD1. The CDR3 runs to 17 residues. Germline V CDR1 and CDR2: SGHDT, YYEEEE. V lost 1 base and J lost 4; bases outside the gene matches: 12. CDR3 in DNA: TGTGCCAGCAGCTTGCCGGGACAGGCCCCTAGAAGCTATGGCTACACCTTC. This encodes CASSLPGQAPRSYGYTF.

The CDR3 region is CASSPSGVNTIYF. CDR3 DNA: TGTGCCAGCTCACCATCAGGGGTAAACACCATATATTTT. The chain joins TRBV18 to TRBJ1-3; tentative D call: TRBD1 (6 bases). Trimming cost V 2 bases and J 6 bases, with 8 bases left between them. This CDR3 spans 13 amino acids. CDR1 and CDR2 from the germline V gene are KGHSH and LQKENI.

The chain employs TRBV18 and TRBJ2-7; the D gene could be TRBD1 or TRBD2 (5 bases each). V lost 4 bases and J lost 3, with 10 bases in between. Germline V gene lookup returns CDR1 KGHSH and CDR2 LQKENI. The CDR3 has 13 residues. CDR3 bases: TGTGCCAGCTCACTTCAGGGAGACTACGAGCAGTACTTC. Protein: CASSLQGDYEQYF.

The V gene is TRBV12-3 or TRBV12-4, the J gene TRBJ1-1, with 10 bases lining up with TRBD1. Losses at the gene ends were 5 bases for V and 8 bases for J; bases not matched to a gene: 5. This CDR3 spans 13 amino acids. CDR3 protein: CASSPRTGGEAFF. In DNA form, the CDR3 reads TGTGCCAGCAGTCCCAGGACAGGGGGGGAAGCTTTCTTT.

This clone came up once. The chain employs TRBV9 and TRBJ2-1; TRBD2 matches 10 bases. V lost 0 bases and J lost 14; bases outside the gene matches: 5. The CDR3 consists of 13 residues. Per the germline V gene, CDR1 is SGDLS and CDR2 is YYNGEE. CDR3 loop: CASSVDPSGREFF. DNA of the CDR3: TGTGCCAGCAGCGTAGATCCTAGCGGGAGAGAGTTCTTC.

This chain joins TRBV13 and TRBJ2-7; 12 bases agree with TRBD1. CDR3 length: 15 amino acids. With V trimmed by 5 bases and J by 6 bases, 8 bases remained unmatched. CDR1 and CDR2 (germline): PRHDT, FYEKMQ (reference sequence). CDR3: CASSNPGTGGLEQYF. The CDR3 DNA is TGTGCCAGCAGCAACCCCGGGACAGGGGGCCTCGAGCAGTACTTC.